This T cell receptor beta chain came from a study of regulatory T cells. Overall study results and limits: In patients, unique TRB V-J pairs were restricted and V/J usage skewed, especially in Tregs. Patient CD8+ T cells trended toward lower Shannon entropy than controls.

The PCR used 52 TRBV and 13 TRBJ primers. Assay used: immunoSEQ multiplex PCR; TCRdb lists only in-frame clones, some missing. The sample consists of 17,000 or so clones, roughly 90% of them appearing once. This clone was counted between two and nine times. Its target is unknown. A couple of CD3G-deficient patients had more severe autoimmunity; all had some. Patients aged 2 to 39 years had fewer naive T cells. This receptor was identified in a person aged 18 to 35 with CD3G deficiency. Sequencing was carried out using CD8+ T cells sorted from blood.

CDR3 protein: CASSFEGGSTDTQYF. For the CDR3, the DNA is TGTGCCAGCAGCTTCGAGGGGGGAAGCACAGATACGCAGTATTTT. The rearrangement uses TRBV7-3 and TRBJ2-3, with D perhaps given as TRBD1 or TRBD2 (6 bases each). This CDR3 region has 15 residues. V was clipped by 3 bases and J by 0 bases, with 10 bases between them. Germline CDR1 is SGHTA and CDR2 is FQGTGA.